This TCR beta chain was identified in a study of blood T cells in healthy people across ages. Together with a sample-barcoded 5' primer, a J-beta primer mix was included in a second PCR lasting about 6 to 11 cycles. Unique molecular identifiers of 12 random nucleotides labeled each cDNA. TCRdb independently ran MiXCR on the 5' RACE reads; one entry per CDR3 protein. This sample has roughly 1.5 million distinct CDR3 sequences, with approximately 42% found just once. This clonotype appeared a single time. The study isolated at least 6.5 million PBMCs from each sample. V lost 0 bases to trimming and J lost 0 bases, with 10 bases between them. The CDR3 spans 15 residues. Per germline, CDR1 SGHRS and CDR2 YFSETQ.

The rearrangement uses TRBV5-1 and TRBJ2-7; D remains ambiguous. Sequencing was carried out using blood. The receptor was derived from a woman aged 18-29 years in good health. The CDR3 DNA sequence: TGCGCCAGCAGCTTGGGCCAGGACCTCTCCTACGAGCAGTACTTC. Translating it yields CASSLGQDLSYEQYF.